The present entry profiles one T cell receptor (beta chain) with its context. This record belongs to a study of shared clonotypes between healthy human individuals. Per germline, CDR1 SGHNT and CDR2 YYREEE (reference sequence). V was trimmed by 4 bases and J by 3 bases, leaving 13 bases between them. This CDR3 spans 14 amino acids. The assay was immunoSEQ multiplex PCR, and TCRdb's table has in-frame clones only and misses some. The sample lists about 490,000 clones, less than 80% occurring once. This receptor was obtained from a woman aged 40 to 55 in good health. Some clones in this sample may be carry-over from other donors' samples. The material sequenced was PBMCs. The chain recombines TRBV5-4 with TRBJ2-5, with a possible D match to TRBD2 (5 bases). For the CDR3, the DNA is TGTGCCAGCAGCCGCGGGTCAGTCAAAGAGACCCAGTACTTC. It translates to CASSRGSVKETQYF.